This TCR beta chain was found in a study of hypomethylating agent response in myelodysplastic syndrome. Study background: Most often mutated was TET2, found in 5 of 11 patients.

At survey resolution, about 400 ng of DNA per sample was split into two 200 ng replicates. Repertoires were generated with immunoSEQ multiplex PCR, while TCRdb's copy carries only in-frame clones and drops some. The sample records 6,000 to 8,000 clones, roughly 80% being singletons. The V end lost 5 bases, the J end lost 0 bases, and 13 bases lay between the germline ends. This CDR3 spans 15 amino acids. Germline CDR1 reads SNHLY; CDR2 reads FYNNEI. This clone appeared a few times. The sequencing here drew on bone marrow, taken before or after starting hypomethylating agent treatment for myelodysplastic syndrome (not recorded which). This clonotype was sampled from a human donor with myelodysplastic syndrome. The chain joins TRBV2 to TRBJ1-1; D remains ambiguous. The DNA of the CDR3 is TGTGCCAGCAGTTCCACAGCTTACATGAACACTGAAGCTTTCTTT. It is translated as CASSSTAYMNTEAFF.